This T cell receptor (beta chain) emerged from a study of post-analysis software for immune sequencing data. Findings and caveats of the study: The five TRBV segments detected at higher frequency in patients than in controls included TRBV5-6, TRBV5-1 and TRBV20-1.

The CDR3 is made up of 17 amino acids. V lost 7 bases to trimming and J lost 0 bases, with 24 bases between them. Germline V CDR1 and CDR2: SQVTM, ANQGSEA. Included in the TCR beta cDNA libraries were unique molecular identifiers. Yield was some 540,000 cDNA molecules from around 1 to 10 million T cells. Using its own MiXCR run on the PCR reads, TCRdb lists one record per CDR3 protein. The sample has roughly 800,000 distinct CDR3 sequences; about 32% are singletons. There are a few counts of this clonotype. Its antigen is currently unknown. The sequencing sample was made of blood. J is TRBJ1-1 and V is TRBV29-1; perhaps TRBD1 as D (5 bases). The receptor's source is a girl between 5 and 17 years old with multiple sclerosis. CDR3: CSARDGQGPVMNTEAFF. In DNA form, the CDR3 reads TGCAGCGCCCGTGACGGCCAGGGACCCGTCATGAACACTGAAGCTTTCTTT.